The table lists the clone carrying this T cell receptor (beta chain) with many counts. Antigen specificity is unknown. TCRdb processed the PCR reads anew with MiXCR; each CDR3 protein has one entry. The table includes under 650,000 distinct CDR3 sequences, 15% to 20% detected once. The data were obtained in a study of molecular identifiers for immune sequencing clone quantification. Study-wide points: Same-barcode identical TCR molecules could make highly expanded clones look smaller than they are.

Germline V gene lookup returns CDR1 SGHKS and CDR2 YYEKEE (reference sequence). There are 15 residues in the CDR3. V shed 4 bases and J shed 0 bases, with 11 bases lying between them. This sequence was found in a human donor in good health. Some libraries in this study had Jurkat cell RNA spiked in. What was sequenced was naive CD8+ T cells from blood, with Jurkat cell RNA spiked in. As for subset: FACS-sorted CD8+CD4-CCR7+CD45RA+ naive T cells. This chain joins TRBV5-5 and TRBJ1-5, with D possibly TRBD1 on 5 matching bases. This CDR3 reads CASSEDRYSNQPQHF. The CDR3 DNA sequence: TGTGCCAGCAGCGAAGACAGATATAGCAATCAGCCCCAGCATTTT.